This TCR beta chain emerged from a study of T cells in Graves' hyperthyroidism and ophthalmopathy. Study-wide context: Blood was drawn when the patient was first diagnosed and still untreated.

The germline CDR1 and CDR2 sequences are LGHDT and YNNKEL (reference sequence). The CDR3 is 15 amino acids. V lost 0 bases and J 6 bases, leaving 12 bases between the germline ends. Amplified TCR beta CDR3 regions came from RNA transcripts. When the TCR CDR3 underwent first-round RT-PCR, the HTBI primer set was used. TCRdb re-derived calls from the multiplex PCR reads in MiXCR, one entry per CDR3 protein. The table includes approximately 330,000 distinct CDR3 sequences, 21% detected once. This clonotype was counted at least ten times. Its cognate antigen is unknown. Regarding the study as a whole: Using 13 V-J features, a model discriminated ophthalmopathy from stable hyperthyroidism.

The sequence derives from a woman aged 45-65 years with Graves' hyperthyroidism. The gene calls are TRBV3-1 and TRBJ2-1; TRBD2 is a possible D gene (5 bases). Sequencing was done on a sample of blood. The CDR3 DNA reads as TGTGCCAGCAGCCAAGATGGGCTAGGGAGCAATGAGCAGTTCTTC. As protein: CASSQDGLGSNEQFF.